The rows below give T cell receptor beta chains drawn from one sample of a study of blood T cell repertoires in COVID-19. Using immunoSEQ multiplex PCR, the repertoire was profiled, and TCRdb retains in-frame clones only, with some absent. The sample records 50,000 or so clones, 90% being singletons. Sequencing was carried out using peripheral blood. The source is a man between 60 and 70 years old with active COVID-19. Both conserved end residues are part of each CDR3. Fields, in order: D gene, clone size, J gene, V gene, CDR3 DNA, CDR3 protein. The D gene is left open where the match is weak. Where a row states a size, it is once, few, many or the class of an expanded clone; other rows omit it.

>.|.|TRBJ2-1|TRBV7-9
TGTGCCAGCAGCCGCGGGCAGGGGGGTAGTGAGCAGTTCTTC
CASSRGQGGSEQFF
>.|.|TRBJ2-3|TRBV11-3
TGTGCCAGCAGCCCCACTGGTGGTGCCACAGATACGCAGTATTTT
CASSPTGGATDTQYF
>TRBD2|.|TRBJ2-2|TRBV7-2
TGTGCCAGCAGCTCGGGACTAGCGGGCTCGAACACCGGGGAGCTGTTTTTT
CASSSGLAGSNTGELFF
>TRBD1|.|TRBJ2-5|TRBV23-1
TGCGCCAGCAGTCAATCCGGAGAGGGCACAGGGGCATACCAAGAGACCCAGTACTTC
CASSQSGEGTGAYQETQYF
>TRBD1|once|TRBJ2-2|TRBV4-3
TGCGCCAGCAGCCAGTCATGGACAGGGCAGCCCGGGGAGCTGTTTTTT
CASSQSWTGQPGELFF
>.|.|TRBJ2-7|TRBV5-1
TGCGCCAGCAGCTTGGAGGACAGACTCTACGAGCAGTACTTC
CASSLEDRLYEQYF
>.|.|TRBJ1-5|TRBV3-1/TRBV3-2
TGTGCCAGCAGCCAGCGAGGCAGGGGTAATCAGCCCCAGCATTTT
CASSQRGRGNQPQHF
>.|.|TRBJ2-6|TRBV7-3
TGTGCCAGCAGCTTAATCCCATCGCGAGCGAGCTCTGGGGCCAACGTCCTGACTTTC
CASSLIPSRASSGANVLTF
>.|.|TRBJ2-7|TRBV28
TGTGCCAGCAGTTTGTACCAGACCTACGAGCAGTACTTC
CASSLYQTYEQYF
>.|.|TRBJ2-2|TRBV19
TGTGCCAGTAGGACAGGTTTCACCGGGGAGCTGTTTTTT
CASRTGFTGELFF
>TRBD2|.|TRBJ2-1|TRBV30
TGTGCCTGGGGACTAGCGGGATCTTCCTCCTACAATGAGCAGTTCTTC
CAWGLAGSSSYNEQFF
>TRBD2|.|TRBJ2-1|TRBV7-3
TGTGCCAGCAGCTTAAGGGCTAGCGGGATCTCCTACAATGAGCAGTTCTTC
CASSLRASGISYNEQFF
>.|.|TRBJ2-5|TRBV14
TGTGCCAGCAGCCAACGACTGGGGAGTGGGACCCAGTACTTC
CASSQRLGSGTQYF
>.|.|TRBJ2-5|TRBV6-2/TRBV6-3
TGTGCCAGCAGTTACATACTTGAAGAGACCCAGTACTTC
CASSYILEETQYF